This TCR beta chain derives from a study of CD8 T cells in Susac syndrome. The wider study: Patients with Susac syndrome who were sequenced included six with active disease and about 8 in remission. Blood was drawn from patients with Susac syndrome. At that point, they were therapy-naive, on corticosteroids, or on intravenous immunoglobulin alone.

Only one count was recorded for this clonotype. The authors reverse transcribed roughly 0.5 to 1 ug RNA with random hexamers. immunoSEQ multiplex PCR amplified TCR beta CDR3 across 54 Vbeta, 13 Jbeta. TCRdb processed the immunoSEQ multiplex PCR reads anew with MiXCR; each CDR3 protein has one entry. The sample has about 150,000 distinct CDR3 sequences, 85% to 95% seen once; the top ten hold roughly 0.2%. The V end lost 4 bases, the J end lost 3 bases, and 19 bases lay between the germline ends. Per the germline V gene, CDR1 is MDHEN and CDR2 is SYDVKM. The CDR3 contains 16 residues. The sequenced material came from CD8+ T cells from PBMCs. The rearrangement links TRBV28 to TRBJ2-7; D may match TRBD1 or TRBD2 (5 bases each). The clonotype originates from a human donor with Susac syndrome. CDR3 sequence: CASSSEGLEAYYEQYF. In nucleotides, the CDR3 is TGTGCCAGCAGTTCAGAGGGGCTTGAAGCGTACTACGAGCAGTACTTC.